This T cell receptor (beta chain) was sequenced for a study of blood T cells in healthy people across ages. Study conclusions and caveats: It was not known whether donors were CMV positive (a possible confounder of expanded clonotype changes). Comparison with aged donors showed that long-lived donors had more naive CD4+ cells and higher diversity.

As to this clonotype: Its target is not known.

For the second PCR, which ran for 7 to 11 cycles, a sample-barcoded 5' primer and a J-beta primer mix were used. MiXCR, applied by TCRdb to the 5' RACE reads, yields one record per CDR3 protein. The table has over 1.5 million distinct CDR3 sequences, roughly 50% seen once; the top ten hold 2.1%. The junction had 3 bases not matched to a gene; V was cut back by 6 bases and J by 5 bases. Germline assignment: CDR1 SQVTM and CDR2 ANQGSEA. The CDR3 totals 11 residues. The extraction recovered at least 5.5 micrograms of total RNA per sample. The TCR originated in a woman aged 40 to 55 in good health. Sequencing was carried out using blood. V gene TRBV29-1 combines with J gene TRBJ2-5; 7 bases agree with TRBD1. CDR3 nucleotide sequence: TGCAGCGTAAGGGGGCACGAGACCCAGTACTTC. The encoded protein is CSVRGHETQYF.